These 2 T cell receptor beta chains originate from one sample sequenced in a study of early T cells in non-severe SARS-CoV-2 infection. TCRdb passed the 5' RACE reads through MiXCR, listing each CDR3 protein once. The table includes 35,000 to 50,000 distinct CDR3 sequences, roughly 6% detected once. Sequenced: whole blood. These receptors originate from an adult who was a healthcare worker with PCR-confirmed SARS-CoV-2 infection or an uninfected control (not recorded which).

The chain couples TRBV6-2 or TRBV6-3 to TRBJ2-1, with D hard to call. The CDR3 is 15 residues long. Deletions cut 2 bases from V and 8 bases from J, with 16 bases between. Germline lookup yields CDR1 MNHEY and CDR2 SVGEGT. CDR3: CASSYPSGFGDEQFF. The CDR3 region has the DNA TGTGCCAGCAGTTACCCCTCGGGTTTTGGCGATGAGCAGTTCTTC.

This clonotype turned up a few times. This sequence joins TRBV6-6 and TRBJ2-3; TRBD1 matches 8 bases. The CDR3 is 16 amino acids. Unmatched junction bases numbered 8, after V lost 2 bases and J lost 4 bases. CDR1 and CDR2 from the germline V gene are MNHNY and SVGAGI (reference sequence). CDR3 DNA sequence: TGTGCCAGCAGTTACCCCAGGACAGGGCTAGCAGATACGCAGTATTTT. Translating gives CASSYPRTGLADTQYF.